This TCR beta chain derives from a study of post-analysis software for immune sequencing data. Regarding the study as a whole: Patients had higher frequencies than controls of roughly five TRBV segments, including TRBV5-6, TRBV5-1 and TRBV20-1. A significant reduction in normalized Chao1 diversity was observed in multiple sclerosis patients versus controls.

Details on this clonotype: The antigen remains undetermined.

The CDR3 length is 12 residues. Trimming took off 5 bases at V and 3 bases at J, with 8 bases between the two ends. CDR1 and CDR2 (germline): SQVTM, ANQGSEA. Carried by the TCR beta cDNA libraries were unique molecular identifiers. The yield from around 1 to 10 million T cells was around 500,000 cDNA molecules in total. TCRdb ran MiXCR on the PCR reads and lists one entry per CDR3 protein. The table has some 700,000 distinct CDR3 sequences, 59% seen once. Sequencing was performed on blood. The TCR originated in a girl aged 2-15 years with multiple sclerosis. This chain joins TRBV29-1 and TRBJ1-5; D remains ambiguous. The CDR3 DNA sequence: TGCAGCGTTTCCGGGATCAATCAGCCCCAGCATTTT. Translating gives CSVSGINQPQHF.